The next 27 T cell receptor beta chains were all read from a single sample in a study of OX40 agonist ivuxolimab in advanced cancers. Sequencing was performed with immunoSEQ multiplex PCR; in TCRdb, only in-frame clones are kept and a portion is missing. The table has under 80,000 clones, 88% seen once. Sequencing used CD4+ or CD8+ T cells sorted from blood, obtained in a trial of the OX40 agonist ivuxolimab. These TCRs come from an adult with an advanced solid tumor such as melanoma, head and neck, liver or kidney cancer.

The chain combines TRBV10-3 with TRBJ2-5; 7 nucleotides line up with TRBD1. CDR3 length equals 13 residues. Germline trimming cut 3 bases from V and 5 bases from J; bases unmatched to any gene: 3. Germline CDR1 reads ENHRY; CDR2 reads SYGVKD. This CDR3 reads CAISDRGFETQYF. The CDR3 DNA is TGTGCCATCAGTGACAGGGGGTTTGAGACCCAGTACTTC.

The genes are TRBV4-1 and TRBJ1-2, with TRBD1 as a possible D gene (6 bases). V was cut by 0 bases and J by 7 bases, with 12 bases left in between. CDR3 length: 14 residues. Per the germline V gene, CDR1 is MGHRA and CDR2 is YSYEKL. CDR3 sequence (DNA): TGCGCCAGCAGCCAAGATGCGGGGGGCCGTGGCTACACCTTC. Its translation is CASSQDAGGRGYTF.

The chain carries TRBV6-6 and TRBJ2-5; 8 bases agree with TRBD2. The germline CDR1 and CDR2 sequences are MNHNY and SVGAGI (reference sequence). CDR3 length equals 14 residues. With 0 bases clipped from V and 4 bases from J, the junction kept 1 base outside the gene matches. The CDR3 spells CASSYSAGAETQYF. The CDR3, as DNA: TGTGCCAGCAGTTACTCAGCGGGAGCAGAGACCCAGTACTTC.

This clone has only one observation. The chain employs TRBV6-1 and TRBJ1-2; no reliable D call. Germline V gene sequence: CDR1 MNHNS, CDR2 SASEGT. The germline V and J ends were trimmed by 7 bases and 6 bases, with 15 bases remaining between them. The CDR3 spans 13 residues. In DNA, the CDR3 is TGTGCCAGCAAGGAAGGAGGGAATCATGGCTACACCTTC. Its translation is CASKEGGNHGYTF.

The chain is built from TRBV18 and TRBJ2-2, with a weak D call TRBD1 (6 bases). CDR1 KGHSH and CDR2 LQKENI come from the germline V gene. V dropped 3 bases and J dropped 1 base, with 9 bases sitting between them. The CDR3 covers 15 residues. The chain's CDR3 is CASSPSGQNTGELFF. The CDR3, as DNA: TGTGCCAGCTCACCGTCGGGACAGAACACCGGGGAGCTGTTTTTT.

The chain uses TRBV11-3 and TRBJ2-5; D is unresolved. Trimming removed 2 bases from V and 5 bases from J, with 12 bases in between. This CDR3 comprises 14 residues. The germline gives CDR1 SGHNT, CDR2 YENEEA. The CDR3 loop is CASSLTIISETQYF. The CDR3 DNA reads as TGTGCCAGCAGCTTAACAATCATTTCGGAGACCCAGTACTTC.

This chain uses TRBV29-1 with TRBJ1-1; 7 bases are a match to TRBD1. CDR3 length: 11 residues. Germline CDR1 reads SQVTM; CDR2 reads ANQGSEA. V was pared by 4 bases and J by 10 bases, with 6 bases of the junction left unmatched. The CDR3 region is CSVAQGVSAFF. In nucleotides, the CDR3 is TGCAGCGTTGCCCAGGGGGTGTCAGCTTTCTTT. Drawing the rest from reference TRBV29-1 and TRBJ1-1, the complete variable domain is SAVISQKPSRDICQRGTSLTIQCQVDSQVTMMFWYRQQPGQSLTLIATANQGSEATYESGFVIDKFPISRPNLTFSTLTVSNMSPEDSSIYLCSVAQGVSAFFGQGTRLTVV.

This chain uses TRBV2 with TRBJ1-2; D call uncertain. Trimming pared 6 bases from V and 2 bases from J, leaving 10 bases between. CDR3 size: 13 residues. CDR1 is SNHLY, CDR2 FYNNEI, per germline. DNA of the CDR3: TGTGCCAGCAGGTACAGCCAGAACTATGGCTACACCTTC. Translating it yields CASRYSQNYGYTF.

The chain has TRBV6-5 and TRBJ2-1; possibly TRBD1 or TRBD2 for D (5 bases each). Germline assignment: CDR1 MNHEY and CDR2 SVGAGI. The V gene lost 0 bases and the J gene lost 4 bases, with 10 bases spanning the gap. This CDR3 spans 15 amino acids. The chain's CDR3 is CASSYSGGGYNEQFF. DNA of the CDR3: TGTGCCAGCAGTTACTCAGGTGGGGGTTACAATGAGCAGTTCTTC.

The chain has TRBV5-1 and TRBJ1-4, with a possible D match to TRBD1 (5 bases). CDR1 and CDR2 from the germline V gene are SGHRS and YFSETQ. The V gene lost 1 base and the J gene lost 8 bases, with 9 bases spanning the gap. The CDR3 length is 13 residues. The CDR3 region is CASSLIQDEKLFF. Here the CDR3 DNA reads TGCGCCAGCAGCTTGATACAGGACGAAAAACTGTTTTTT.

V is TRBV6-6 and J is TRBJ2-5; 8 bases agree with TRBD1. The germline gives CDR1 MNHNY, CDR2 SVGAGI (reference sequence). Losses at the gene ends were 6 bases for V and 4 bases for J; bases not matched to a gene: 4. The CDR3 has 13 amino acids. CDR3 sequence reads: CASSPGTGETQYF. CDR3 bases: TGTGCCAGCAGCCCTGGGACAGGAGAGACCCAGTACTTC.

V gene TRBV7-9 combines with J gene TRBJ2-7, with D possibly matching TRBD2 (7 bases). The germline gives CDR1 SEHNR, CDR2 FQNEAQ (reference sequence). V lost 4 bases to trimming and J lost 0 bases, with 16 bases between them. This CDR3 has 16 residues. The CDR3 protein is CASSSTGRGYSYEQYF. CDR3 sequence (DNA): TGTGCCAGCAGCTCCACAGGGAGGGGGTACTCCTACGAGCAGTACTTC.

J is TRBJ2-5 and V is TRBV6-1, with 10 bases that match TRBD2. The V segment lost 0 bases and the J segment 7 bases; nucleotides outside the gene matches: 8. Germline values: CDR1 MNHNS, CDR2 SASEGT. The CDR3 extends over 16 amino acids. CDR3 nucleotide sequence: TGTGCCAGCAGTGAAGCGCCTAGCGGGAGTTGGGGGACCCAGTACTTC. This codes for CASSEAPSGSWGTQYF.

This clone was counted between two and nine times. The chain carries TRBV30 and TRBJ2-1; 8 bases fit TRBD1. CDR1 is GTSNPN and CDR2 is SVGIG in the germline V gene (reference sequence). V shed 2 bases, J shed 6 bases, and the junction held 9 bases outside the gene matches. The CDR3 sequence is 15 residues long. CDR3 nucleotides: TGTGCCTGGAGTTTCCGGGGCAGGGGGCTCAATGAGCAGTTCTTC. It is translated as CAWSFRGRGLNEQFF.

The CDR3 coding sequence is TGTGCCAGCAGGGACAGTGCAACTAATGAAAAACTGTTTTTT. Translation: CASRDSATNEKLFF. The chain employs TRBV2 and TRBJ1-4, with D perhaps TRBD1 (6 bases). V lost 6 bases to trimming and J lost 0 bases, with 8 bases between them. The CDR3 spans 14 residues. Germline loops: CDR1 SNHLY, CDR2 FYNNEI.

The rearrangement joins TRBV18 to TRBJ2-6, with D perhaps given as TRBD1 or TRBD2 (5 bases each). CDR1 is KGHSH, CDR2 LQKENI, per germline. V was cut by 6 bases and J by 0 bases, with 15 bases left in between. The CDR3 extends over 17 amino acids. CDR3 nucleotide sequence: TGTGCCAGCTCTCCGGGGCAGGTGCACTCTGGGGCCAACGTCCTGACTTTC. Protein sequence: CASSPGQVHSGANVLTF. The full variable domain, its missing parts supplied by reference TRBV18 and TRBJ2-6, is NAGVMQNPRHLVRRRGQEARLRCSPMKGHSHVYWYRQLPEEGLKFMVYLQKENIIDESGMPKERFSAEFPKEGPSILRIQQVVRGDSAAYFCASSPGQVHSGANVLTFGAGSRLTVL.

The chain carries TRBV9 and TRBJ1-1, with unresolved D. The CDR3 consists of 14 residues. Germline CDR1 is SGDLS and CDR2 is YYNGEE. V lost 4 bases, J lost 2 bases, and 12 bases lay in between. This CDR3 is CASSLEHTNTEAFF. Written as DNA, the CDR3 is TGTGCCAGCAGCCTGGAACACACCAACACTGAAGCTTTCTTT.

This sequence joins TRBV2 and TRBJ2-5, with no clear D. CDR1 and CDR2 from the germline V gene are SNHLY and FYNNEI. The V and J ends lost 1 base and 7 bases respectively, with 10 bases between them. CDR3 length: 13 amino acids. The CDR3: CASSEESDATQYF. The CDR3 bases are TGTGCCAGCAGTGAAGAGAGCGATGCGACCCAGTACTTC.

The chain combines TRBV18 with TRBJ2-1, with a possible D match to TRBD2 (5 bases). The CDR3 runs 13 residues. The V end lost 0 bases, the J end lost 9 bases, and 9 bases lay between the germline ends. Germline V gene data show CDR1 as KGHSH and CDR2 as LQKENI. CDR3 coding DNA: TGTGCCAGCTCACCACCGTACCGGGGTGAGCAGTTCTTC. It encodes CASSPPYRGEQFF.

This chain links TRBV14 with TRBJ2-1, with D unclear. The CDR3 consists of 13 residues. The germline V gene has CDR1 SGHDN and CDR2 FVKESK. Trimming shortened V by 4 bases and J by 3 bases, and 7 bases separated the two germline ends. The CDR3 loop is CASSLKNYNEQFF. CDR3 DNA sequence: TGTGCCAGCAGCCTGAAGAACTACAATGAGCAGTTCTTC.

This chain connects TRBV11-2 to TRBJ2-3; 12 bases map to TRBD2. V trimming: 4 bases; J trimming: 5 bases; junction bases outside the gene matches: 7. This CDR3 is 16 amino acids long. Germline loops: CDR1 SGHAT, CDR2 FQNNGV. This CDR3 reads CASSSQGLAGGDTQYF. DNA of the CDR3: TGTGCCAGCAGCTCCCAGGGACTAGCGGGTGGAGATACGCAGTATTTT.

This sequence joins TRBV2 and TRBJ2-2; 11 positions match TRBD2. The CDR3 sequence is 16 residues long. Germline CDR1 reads SNHLY; CDR2 reads FYNNEI. V lost 6 bases, J lost 4 bases, and 7 bases stayed unmatched. The CDR3 DNA reads as TGTGCCAGCAGCCAACTAGCGGGAGCGCGCACCGGGGAGCTGTTTTTT. It encodes CASSQLAGARTGELFF.

The chain is built from TRBV18 and TRBJ1-1, with TRBD1 as a possible D gene (6 bases). V gave up 6 bases and J gave up 1 base, with 18 bases separating them. The V gene's germline CDR1 is KGHSH and CDR2 LQKENI. This CDR3 is built from 16 residues. The CDR3 spells CASSQRAGDSNTEAFF. CDR3 sequence (DNA): TGTGCCAGCTCCCAACGTGCAGGGGACTCGAACACTGAAGCTTTCTTT.

This chain's CDR3 is CASRETLAGEADTQYF. The CDR3 nucleotides are TGTGCCAGCAGGGAAACCTTAGCGGGAGAGGCAGATACGCAGTATTTT. The rearrangement links TRBV6-1 to TRBJ2-3; 9 bases are shared with TRBD2. The CDR3 is 16 amino acids. V lost 6 bases to trimming and J lost 4 bases; unmatched junction nucleotides: 11. From germline, CDR1 is MNHNS and CDR2 SASEGT.

The chain has TRBV9 and TRBJ1-1; 9 nucleotides line up with TRBD1. CDR1 and CDR2 from the germline V gene are SGDLS and YYNGEE. The junction had 8 bases not matched to a gene; V was cut back by 2 bases and J by 6 bases. The CDR3 runs 15 residues. The CDR3 bases are TGTGCCAGCAGCGTCGGGACAGGGTCTTTTGCTGAAGCTTTCTTT. It encodes CASSVGTGSFAEAFF. Using reference TRBV9 and TRBJ1-1 for the parts outside the CDR3, the full variable domain is DSGVTQTPKHLITATGQRVTLRCSPRSGDLSVYWYQQSLDQGLQFLIQYYNGEERAKGNILERFSAQQFPDLHSELNLSSLELGDSALYFCASSVGTGSFAEAFFGQGTRLTVV.

The count of this clone is one. The rearrangement joins TRBV10-3 to TRBJ1-2, with TRBD1 matching over 12 bases. The CDR3 extends over 16 amino acids. Germline loops: CDR1 ENHRY, CDR2 SYGVKD. V gave up 5 bases and J gave up 8 bases; unmatched junction bases: 12. For the CDR3, the DNA is TGTGCCATCAGTCCGGGGGACAGGGGGCGCGGTAGCGGCTACACCTTC. Protein sequence: CAISPGDRGRGSGYTF.

The CDR3 region is CASSPGLAGGHPTYEQYF. CDR3 bases: TGCGCCAGCAGCCCGGGACTAGCGGGAGGCCACCCCACTTACGAGCAGTACTTC. The genes are TRBV4-1 and TRBJ2-7; TRBD2 agrees at 15 bases. Trimming took 4 bases from V and 4 from J; bases not matched to a gene: 11. CDR1 and CDR2 (germline): MGHRA, YSYEKL. The CDR3 runs to 18 residues.